These 14 T cell receptor beta chains originate from one sample sequenced in a study of regulatory T cells in long-lasting Graves disease. Relying on iRepertoire HTBI primers and Arm-PCR of CDR3 regions, the team built TCR beta libraries. MiXCR, applied by TCRdb to the multiplex PCR reads, yields one record per CDR3 protein. The repertoire holds around 460,000 distinct CDR3 sequences, roughly 22% seen once, with 13% in the top ten. The time point is: persistent/refractory GD, antithyroid drugs over 5 years with positive TRAb. The TCR library used RNA extracted from PBMCs. Here the sequenced sample was peripheral blood mononuclear cells (PBMCs), taken when the disease was refractory, from a patient treated with antithyroid drugs. The receptor source for this set is a female donor with Graves disease.

This clonotype was counted many times. The V call is TRBV19, the J call TRBJ2-5, with 8 bases fitting TRBD2. Germline CDR1 is LNHDA and CDR2 is SQIVND (reference sequence). J lost 4 bases, V lost 4 bases, and 8 bases had no gene match. This CDR3 has 15 amino acids. The CDR3 bases are TGTGCCAGTAGTAAGGCTAGCGGGCAGGGAGAGACCCAGTACTTC. This encodes CASSKASGQGETQYF.

This clonotype has only a few counts. This sequence joins TRBV2 and TRBJ2-6; D may be TRBD2 (5 bases). V lost 2 bases, J lost 4 bases, and 9 bases lay in between. The CDR3 length is 15 residues. Per germline, CDR1 SNHLY and CDR2 FYNNEI. In DNA, the CDR3 is TGTGCCAGCAGTGAAAGTGGGAGAGGGGCCAACGTCCTGACTTTC. It codes for CASSESGRGANVLTF.

The chain joins TRBV28 to TRBJ1-6; D is unresolved. Germline values: CDR1 MDHEN, CDR2 SYDVKM. V lost 8 bases and J lost 6, with 14 bases in between. The CDR3 contains 14 residues. CDR3 in amino acids: CASGKEGSNSPLHF. CDR3 bases: TGTGCCAGCGGCAAAGAGGGATCTAATTCACCCCTCCACTTT.

This clonotype was recorded a few times. The chain joins TRBV7-2 to TRBJ2-3; TRBD1 matches 8 bases. CDR3 size: 15 residues. V shed 3 bases, J shed 4 bases, and the junction held 6 bases outside the gene matches. The V gene's germline CDR1 is SGHTA and CDR2 FQGNSA. Written as DNA, the CDR3 is TGTGCCAGCAGCTTTTCAGGGGGCTTGGCAGATACGCAGTATTTT. This codes for CASSFSGGLADTQYF.

This clonotype appeared many times. This chain uses TRBV16 with TRBJ2-2; TRBD2 agrees at 10 bases. The CDR3 sequence is 18 residues long. The germline V gene encodes CDR1 KGHSY and CDR2 FQNENV. The J segment lost 4 bases and the V segment lost 0 bases, leaving 8 bases of the junction unmatched. The CDR3 DNA reads TGTGCCAGCAGCCAATCTCCGGGACTAGCGACTTTCACCGGGGAGCTGTTTTTT. Protein: CASSQSPGLATFTGELFF.

This clonotype appeared many times. The gene calls are TRBV11-3 and TRBJ1-1; possible D gene TRBD1, 5 bases. V was trimmed by 1 base and J by 12 bases, leaving 18 bases between them. Germline V CDR1 and CDR2: SGHNT, YENEEA. CDR3 length equals 14 residues. This chain's CDR3 is CASSLGPAGSGTFF. For the CDR3, the DNA is TGTGCCAGCAGCTTAGGCCCCGCAGGGAGCGGGACTTTCTTT.

This clonotype has just a few counts. The rearrangement uses TRBV7-3 and TRBJ2-1; 10 bases match TRBD2. V dropped 2 bases and J dropped 9; count of bases not matched to a gene: 13. The V gene's germline CDR1 is SGHTA and CDR2 FQGTGA. This CDR3 is 17 amino acids long. CDR3 sequence (DNA): TGTGCCAGCAGCTTATCAGGAGGGACTAGCGTTGGTGCTGAGCAGTTCTTC. It specifies CASSLSGGTSVGAEQFF.

This clonotype was recorded a few times. This chain links TRBV6-2 or TRBV6-3 with TRBJ2-7; 7 bases map to TRBD1. This CDR3 comprises 12 residues. Germline V gene sequence: CDR1 MNHEY, CDR2 SVGEGT. The trim removed 5 bases at V and 7 bases at J, leaving 5 bases unmatched. CDR3 loop: CASSGDSEEQYF. The CDR3 DNA follows: TGTGCCAGCAGTGGGGACAGCGAGGAGCAGTACTTC.

The rearrangement uses TRBV5-1 and TRBJ1-6, with 9 bases identical to TRBD1. Unmatched junction bases numbered 6, after V lost 0 bases and J lost 11 bases. The CDR3 is 15 residues long. CDR1 is SGHRS and CDR2 is YFSETQ in the germline V gene. In DNA, the CDR3 is TGCGCCAGCAGCTTGGACGGGACAGGGTCCCCACCCCTCCACTTT. Residues: CASSLDGTGSPPLHF.

This clonotype was found many times. J is TRBJ1-5 and V is TRBV12-3 or TRBV12-4, with 7 bases matching TRBD1. V gave up 5 bases and J gave up 5 bases; unmatched junction bases: 3. The CDR3 sequence is 13 residues long. CDR3 in amino acids: CASSRQGYQPQHF. The CDR3 region has the DNA TGTGCCAGCAGTCGACAGGGTTATCAGCCCCAGCATTTT.

This sequence joins TRBV9 and TRBJ1-2; the match to TRBD1 covers 8 bases. Looked up from germline, CDR1 is SGDLS and CDR2 is YYNGEE. The trim removed 0 bases at V and 0 bases at J, leaving 7 bases unmatched. This CDR3 has 17 residues. CDR3 region: CASSVGRGPFANYGYTF. As DNA, the CDR3 is TGTGCCAGCAGCGTAGGCAGGGGGCCTTTTGCTAACTATGGCTACACCTTC.

This clonotype was recorded at least ten times. The rearrangement joins TRBV6-2 or TRBV6-3 to TRBJ1-1; D is unresolved. CDR1 and CDR2 from the germline V gene are MNHEY and SVGEGT. Deletions cut 6 bases from V and 4 bases from J, with 15 bases between. The CDR3 loop spans 14 amino acids. CDR3 in DNA: TGTGCCAGCAGGGATGACGGGTTTAGCACTGAAGCTTTCTTT. It encodes CASRDDGFSTEAFF.

The chain has TRBV9 and TRBJ1-1; 8 nucleotides align to TRBD1. The CDR3 runs 14 residues. The junction had 5 bases not matched to a gene; V was cut back by 3 bases and J by 4 bases. Germline V gene lookup returns CDR1 SGDLS and CDR2 YYNGEE. CDR3 residues: CASSEDRAGTEAFF. Written as DNA, the CDR3 is TGTGCCAGCAGCGAGGACAGGGCGGGCACTGAAGCTTTCTTT.

This chain joins TRBV3-1 and TRBJ1-5; 7 bases align to TRBD1. Losses at the gene ends were 5 bases for V and 9 bases for J; bases not matched to a gene: 4. The CDR3 extends over 12 amino acids. CDR1 LGHDT and CDR2 YNNKEL come from the germline V gene (reference sequence). The chain's CDR3 is CASSIQGGPQHF. The CDR3 region has the DNA TGTGCCAGCAGCATCCAGGGGGGGCCCCAGCATTTT.